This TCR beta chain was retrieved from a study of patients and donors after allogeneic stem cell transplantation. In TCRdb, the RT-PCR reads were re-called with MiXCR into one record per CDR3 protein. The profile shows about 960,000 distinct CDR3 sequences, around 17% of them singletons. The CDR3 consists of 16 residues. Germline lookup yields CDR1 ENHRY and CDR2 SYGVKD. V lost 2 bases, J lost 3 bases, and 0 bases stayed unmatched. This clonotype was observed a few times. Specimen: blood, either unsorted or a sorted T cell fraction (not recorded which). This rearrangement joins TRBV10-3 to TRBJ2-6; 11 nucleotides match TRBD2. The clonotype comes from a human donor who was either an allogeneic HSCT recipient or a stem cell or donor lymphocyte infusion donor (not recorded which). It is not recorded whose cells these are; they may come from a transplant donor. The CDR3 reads CAISETSGGGANVLTF. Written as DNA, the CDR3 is TGTGCCATCAGTGAGACTAGCGGGGGTGGGGCCAACGTCCTGACTTTC.